Given below is one TCR beta chain in context. Its specificity is not known. All donors qualified as healthy HIV-negative adults and had experienced no recent acute infections or vaccinations. Sequencing used immunoSEQ multiplex PCR; TCRdb keeps in-frame clones, though not all of them. This table has millions of clones, just over 90% appearing once. The data belong to a study of shared clonotypes between healthy human individuals. This CDR3 spans 15 amino acids. Trimming pared 0 bases from V and 6 bases from J, leaving 15 bases between. Germline CDR1 SGHRS, CDR2 YFSETQ. Study-level points and caveats: The study found lower generation probabilities in non-shared clonotypes than in those shared by all four donors.

This chain uses TRBV5-1 with TRBJ2-5, with D perhaps matching TRBD2 (6 bases). Sequencing used naive CD4+ T cells sorted from blood. Subset of the sample: CD45RA+ positively selected. The receptor was derived from a man between 18 and 29 years old in good health. CDR3 sequence: CASSLARAGWQTQYF. DNA of the CDR3: TGCGCCAGCAGCTTGGCCCGCGCGGGGTGGCAGACCCAGTACTTC.